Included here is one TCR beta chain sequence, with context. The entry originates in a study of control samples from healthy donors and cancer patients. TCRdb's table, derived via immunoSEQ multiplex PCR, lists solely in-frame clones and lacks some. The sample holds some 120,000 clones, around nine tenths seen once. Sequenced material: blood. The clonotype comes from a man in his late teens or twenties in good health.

CDR3 nucleotides: TGCAGCGTTTTTAAGGTTACGAGTGGCTACACCTTC. Its protein product is CSVFKVTSGYTF. The V gene is TRBV29-1, the J gene TRBJ1-2; unclear D gene. V was cut by 5 bases and J by 7 bases, with 14 bases left in between. Germline V gene sequence: CDR1 SQVTM, CDR2 ANQGSEA. The CDR3 extends over 12 amino acids.